A single TCR beta chain is shown here with its context. This sample is part of a study of blood T cell repertoires in COVID-19. Study-level background: There were acute and convalescent COVID-19 samples, and they came from the United States, Italy and Spain.

CDR1 SGHVS and CDR2 FQNEAQ come from the germline V gene. Trimming left V 4 bases short and J 2 bases short, with 14 bases between. This CDR3 region has 15 residues. TCRdb keeps only in-frame clones here, not all; method: immunoSEQ multiplex PCR. Here the sample spans just under 30,000 clones, approximately 80% being singletons. Sequenced input: peripheral blood. The source of this sequence is a woman between 65 and 79 years old with acute or convalescent COVID-19. The chain carries TRBV7-8 and TRBJ2-5; the D gene is possibly TRBD1 (6 bases). CDR3 loop: CASSSQPGHQETQYF. The CDR3 DNA reads TGTGCCAGCAGCTCCCAGCCGGGACATCAAGAGACCCAGTACTTC.